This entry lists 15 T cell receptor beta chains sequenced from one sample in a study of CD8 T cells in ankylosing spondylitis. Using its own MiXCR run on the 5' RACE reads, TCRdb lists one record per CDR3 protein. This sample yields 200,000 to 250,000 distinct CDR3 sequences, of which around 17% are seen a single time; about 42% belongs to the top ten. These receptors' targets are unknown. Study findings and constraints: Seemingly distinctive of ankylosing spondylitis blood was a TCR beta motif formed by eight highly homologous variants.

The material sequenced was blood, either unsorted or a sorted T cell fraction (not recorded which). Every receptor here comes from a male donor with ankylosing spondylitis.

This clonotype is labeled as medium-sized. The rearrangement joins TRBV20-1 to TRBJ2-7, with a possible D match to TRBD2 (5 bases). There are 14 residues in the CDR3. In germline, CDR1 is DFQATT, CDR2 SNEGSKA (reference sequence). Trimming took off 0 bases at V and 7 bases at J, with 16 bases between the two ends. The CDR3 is CSARDLGEVLEQYF. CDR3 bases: TGCAGTGCTAGAGATTTGGGAGAGGTGTTGGAGCAGTACTTC.

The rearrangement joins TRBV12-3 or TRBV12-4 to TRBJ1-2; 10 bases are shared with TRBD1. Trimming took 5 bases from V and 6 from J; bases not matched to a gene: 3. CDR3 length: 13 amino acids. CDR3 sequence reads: CASSTGTGDGYTF. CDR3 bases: TGTGCCAGCAGTACAGGGACAGGGGATGGCTACACCTTC.

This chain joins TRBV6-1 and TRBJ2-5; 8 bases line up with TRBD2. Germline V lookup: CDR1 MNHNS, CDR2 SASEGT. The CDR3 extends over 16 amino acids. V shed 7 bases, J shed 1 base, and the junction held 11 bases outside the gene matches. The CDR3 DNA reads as TGTGCCAGCACCCCTGGTCCGGGGGGGCCCCAAGAGACCCAGTACTTC. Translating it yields CASTPGPGGPQETQYF.

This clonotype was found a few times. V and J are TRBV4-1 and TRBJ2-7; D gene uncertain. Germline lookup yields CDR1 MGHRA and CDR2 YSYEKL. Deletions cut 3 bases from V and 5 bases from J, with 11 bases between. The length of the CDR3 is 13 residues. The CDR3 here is CASSHPSRNEQYF. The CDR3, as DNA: TGCGCCAGCAGCCACCCAAGTAGGAACGAGCAGTACTTC.

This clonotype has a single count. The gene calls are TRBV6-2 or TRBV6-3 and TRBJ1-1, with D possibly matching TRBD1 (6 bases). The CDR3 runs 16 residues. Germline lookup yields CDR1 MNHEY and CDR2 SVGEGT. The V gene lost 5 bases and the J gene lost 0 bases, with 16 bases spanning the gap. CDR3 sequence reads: CASSLRTGTMNTEAFF. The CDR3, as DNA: TGTGCCAGCAGTCTCCGAACAGGGACCATGAACACTGAAGCTTTCTTT.

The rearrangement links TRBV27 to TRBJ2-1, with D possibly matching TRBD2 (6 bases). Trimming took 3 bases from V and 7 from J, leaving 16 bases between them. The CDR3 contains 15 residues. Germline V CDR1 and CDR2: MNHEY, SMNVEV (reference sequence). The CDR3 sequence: CASSFGLPLGNEQFF. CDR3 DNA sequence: TGTGCCAGCAGTTTCGGACTACCCTTGGGGAATGAGCAGTTCTTC.

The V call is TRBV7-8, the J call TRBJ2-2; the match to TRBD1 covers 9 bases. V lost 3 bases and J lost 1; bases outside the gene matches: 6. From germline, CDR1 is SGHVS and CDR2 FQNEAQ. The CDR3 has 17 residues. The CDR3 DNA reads TGTGCCAGCAGCTTGTCTCCGGGACAGGGGAACACCGGGGAGCTGTTTTTT. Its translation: CASSLSPGQGNTGELFF.

CDR3 region: CASSPGTEGEKLFF. CDR3 DNA sequence: TGTGCCAGCTCACCGGGGACAGAGGGGGAAAAACTGTTTTTT. The chain has TRBV18 and TRBJ1-4; 7 bases map to TRBD1. The CDR3 totals 14 residues. Germline lookup yields CDR1 KGHSH and CDR2 LQKENI. V lost 3 bases, J lost 8 bases, and 6 bases stayed unmatched.

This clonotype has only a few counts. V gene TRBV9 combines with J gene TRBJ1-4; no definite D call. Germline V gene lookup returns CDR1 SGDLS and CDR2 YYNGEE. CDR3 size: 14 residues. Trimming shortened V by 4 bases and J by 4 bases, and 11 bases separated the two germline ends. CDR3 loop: CASSQDGSNEKLFF. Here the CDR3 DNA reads TGTGCCAGCAGCCAGGACGGCAGTAATGAAAAACTGTTTTTT.

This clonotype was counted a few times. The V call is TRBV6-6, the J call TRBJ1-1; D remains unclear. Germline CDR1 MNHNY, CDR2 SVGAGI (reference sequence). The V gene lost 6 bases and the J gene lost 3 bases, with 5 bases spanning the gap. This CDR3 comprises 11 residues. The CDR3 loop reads CASSSYTEAFF. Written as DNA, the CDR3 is TGTGCCAGCAGCTCCTACACTGAAGCTTTCTTT.

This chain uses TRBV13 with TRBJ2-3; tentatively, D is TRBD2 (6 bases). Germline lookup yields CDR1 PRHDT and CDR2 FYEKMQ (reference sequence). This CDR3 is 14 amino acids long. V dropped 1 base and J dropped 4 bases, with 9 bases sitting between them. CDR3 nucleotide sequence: TGTGCCAGCAGCTTAGCGGGAGTAGCAGATACGCAGTATTTT. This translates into CASSLAGVADTQYF.

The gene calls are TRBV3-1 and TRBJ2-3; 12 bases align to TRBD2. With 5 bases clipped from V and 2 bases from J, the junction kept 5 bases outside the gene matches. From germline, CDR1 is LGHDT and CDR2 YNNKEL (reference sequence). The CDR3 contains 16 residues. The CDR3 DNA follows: TGTGCCAGCAGCGATGGACTAGCGGGGACCACAGATACGCAGTATTTT. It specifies CASSDGLAGTTDTQYF.

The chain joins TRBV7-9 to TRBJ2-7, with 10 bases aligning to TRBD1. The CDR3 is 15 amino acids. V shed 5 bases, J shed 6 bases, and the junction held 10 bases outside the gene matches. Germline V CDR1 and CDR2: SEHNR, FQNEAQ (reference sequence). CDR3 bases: TGTGCCAGCAGCCACGGGACAGGGGATTTTCGCGAGCAGTACTTC. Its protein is CASSHGTGDFREQYF. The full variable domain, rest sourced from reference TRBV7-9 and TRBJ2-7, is DTGVSQNPRHKITKRGQNVTFRCDPISEHNRLYWYRQTLGQGPEFLTYFQNEAQLEKSRLLSDRFSAERPKGSFSTLEIQRTEQGDSAMYLCASSHGTGDFREQYFGPGTRLTVT.

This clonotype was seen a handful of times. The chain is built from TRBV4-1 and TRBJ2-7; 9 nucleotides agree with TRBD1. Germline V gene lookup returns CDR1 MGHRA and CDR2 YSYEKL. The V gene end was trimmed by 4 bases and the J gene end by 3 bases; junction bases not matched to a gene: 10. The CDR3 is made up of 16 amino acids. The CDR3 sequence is CASSPTGTGRIYEQYF. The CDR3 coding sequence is TGCGCCAGCAGCCCCACCGGGACAGGGCGAATCTACGAGCAGTACTTC.

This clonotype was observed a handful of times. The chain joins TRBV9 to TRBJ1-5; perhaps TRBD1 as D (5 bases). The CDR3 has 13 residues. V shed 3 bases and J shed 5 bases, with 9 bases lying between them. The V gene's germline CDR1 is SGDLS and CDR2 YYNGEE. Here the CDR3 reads CASSAGTHQPQHF. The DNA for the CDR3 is TGTGCCAGCAGCGCTGGGACGCATCAGCCCCAGCATTTT.